This T cell receptor (beta chain) was captured in a study of CD8 T cells in Susac syndrome. Study-wide points: The study's TCR sequencing and HLA analysis drew on a certain number of individuals. That number was acknowledged as relatively small.

Sequencing of TCR beta was carried out in blood CD8+ and CD4+ T cells. The multiple sclerosis control group comprised treatment-naive patients with stable or active relapsing-remitting disease. This clonotype came up a few times. The antigen remains undetermined. A quantity of about 0.5 to 1 ug RNA underwent reverse transcription using random hexamers. immunoSEQ multiplex PCR amplified TCR beta CDR3 across 54 Vbeta, 13 Jbeta. TCRdb passed the immunoSEQ multiplex PCR reads through MiXCR, listing each CDR3 protein once. The sample carries about 290,000 distinct CDR3 sequences, almost 85% recorded once. Germline V gene lookup returns CDR1 SGHTA and CDR2 FQGNSA. Trimming stripped 3 bases from V and 7 bases from J, with 22 bases between. The CDR3 has 16 amino acids.

The sequenced sample was CD8+ T cells from PBMCs. The origin of this receptor is a human donor with multiple sclerosis. V and J are TRBV7-2 and TRBJ2-7; D possibly corresponds to TRBD2 (6 bases). The CDR3 region has the DNA TGTGCCAGCAGCTTTATAGGACGGGAGACTACGAATGAGCAGTACTTC. Its protein product is CASSFIGRETTNEQYF.